These 9 T cell receptor beta chains were all obtained from the same sample, sequenced in a study of technical replicates of blood from a handful of donors. Libraries were prepared by immunoSEQ multiplex PCR; TCRdb keeps only in-frame clonotypes and omits some of them. This sample yields around 62,000 clones, of which 95% to 97% are seen a single time; approximately 0.3% belongs to the top ten. The sample consisted of T cells isolated from PBMCs. Every receptor here comes from a human donor in good health.

The CDR3 nucleotides read TGCGCCAGCAGCTTGGGTTGGACAGACTTCGAAGCTTTCTTT. Translation gives CASSLGWTDFEAFF. This rearrangement joins TRBV5-1 to TRBJ1-1, with a tentative D call TRBD1 (6 bases). The CDR3 is made up of 14 amino acids. Germline V gives CDR1 SGHRS, CDR2 YFSETQ. The ends were cut back, 0 bases at V and 8 bases at J, with 14 bases in the middle.

The chain links TRBV11-1 to TRBJ2-3; unclear D gene. V lost 1 base, J lost 3 bases, and 11 bases lay in between. The CDR3 contains 15 residues. Germline V gives CDR1 SGHAT, CDR2 FQDESV (reference sequence). The CDR3 nucleotides are TGTGCCAGCAGCTTAGATCCCGTCAGTACAGATACGCAGTATTTT. This codes for CASSLDPVSTDTQYF.

CDR3 residues: CASSEVRASTDTQYF. The CDR3 DNA is TGTGCCAGCAGTGAAGTGAGGGCTAGCACAGATACGCAGTATTTT. The chain has TRBV2 and TRBJ2-3; possibly TRBD2 for D (5 bases). Trimming removed 1 base from V and 0 bases from J, with 8 bases in between. CDR1 and CDR2 (germline): SNHLY, FYNNEI. This CDR3 is built from 15 residues.

V gene TRBV5-4 combines with J gene TRBJ1-1; 7 bases are shared with TRBD1. The CDR3 sequence is 13 residues long. The J segment lost 4 bases and the V segment lost 1 base, leaving 1 base of the junction unmatched. Germline lookup yields CDR1 SGHNT and CDR2 YYREEE (reference sequence). The CDR3 protein is CASSLRDSTEAFF. The CDR3 DNA reads as TGTGCCAGCAGCTTGAGGGACAGCACTGAAGCTTTCTTT.

The gene calls are TRBV7-2 and TRBJ2-3; maybe TRBD1 (5 bases). The CDR3 totals 15 residues. The germline V and J ends were trimmed by 3 bases and 4 bases, with 14 bases remaining between them. In germline, CDR1 is SGHTA, CDR2 FQGNSA. The CDR3 DNA reads TGTGCCAGCAGCTTTTCGTCAGGGCTTGCAGATACGCAGTATTTT. Translating gives CASSFSSGLADTQYF.

The chain has TRBV4-1 and TRBJ2-1, with D possibly TRBD1 on 5 matching bases. CDR1 and CDR2 (germline): MGHRA, YSYEKL. CDR3 size: 16 residues. V was shortened by 3 bases and J by 8 bases, with 20 bases between the two germline ends. The CDR3 bases are TGCGCCAGCAGCCACCAAGACAGCACGAATTCATATGAGCAGTTCTTC. Translation gives CASSHQDSTNSYEQFF.

The chain combines TRBV27 with TRBJ2-2; unclear D gene. The CDR3 is 14 amino acids. The germline V gene has CDR1 MNHEY and CDR2 SMNVEV (reference sequence). V lost 1 base and J lost 8, with 11 bases in between. CDR3: CASSLFPDSGELFF. As DNA, the CDR3 is TGTGCCAGCAGTTTATTCCCCGACTCTGGGGAGCTGTTTTTT.

CDR3 coding DNA: TGTGCCTGGAGTAGCGGGAGTTGGACAGATACGCAGTATTTT. Protein sequence: CAWSSGSWTDTQYF. V and J are TRBV30 and TRBJ2-3; TRBD2 matches 8 bases. The germline CDR1 and CDR2 sequences are GTSNPN and SVGIG (reference sequence). The J segment lost 3 bases and the V segment lost 2 bases, leaving 4 bases of the junction unmatched. This CDR3 has 14 amino acids.

The V call is TRBV4-3, the J call TRBJ2-1; TRBD1 agrees at 8 bases. CDR3 length: 17 amino acids. Trimming at V came to 0 bases and at J to 4 bases, leaving 8 bases not matched to a gene. CDR1 and CDR2 (germline): LGHNA, YSLEER. The CDR3 DNA follows: TGCGCCAGCAGCCAAGAGTGGGGCAGGGGGCTATACAATGAGCAGTTCTTC. The encoded protein is CASSQEWGRGLYNEQFF.